Listed below are T cell receptor beta chains from one sample, sequenced in a study of memory CD4+ T cells and cytomegalovirus serostatus. TCRdb's copy holds only in-frame clones and misses some; the assay was immunoSEQ multiplex PCR. The table lists 55,000 or so clones, 65% to 85% of them singletons. The specimen was memory CD4+ T cells from blood. The source of these receptors is an adult in good health and CMV-seropositive. The CDR3 runs from the conserved cysteine through the conserved F or W. Each record gives: J gene, V gene, CDR3 protein.

J gene: TRBJ2-5
V gene: TRBV29-1
CDR3 protein: CSGGQQETQYF

J gene: TRBJ2-5
V gene: TRBV11-3
CDR3 protein: CASSLGDGPQETQYF

J gene: TRBJ2-1
V gene: TRBV18
CDR3 protein: CASSPRDSYNEQFF

J gene: TRBJ1-4
V gene: TRBV6-1
CDR3 protein: CASRNRGKLFF

J gene: TRBJ2-6
V gene: TRBV27
CDR3 protein: CASSSRGSGANVLTF

J gene: TRBJ1-5
V gene: TRBV10-3
CDR3 protein: CAISGGAPHQPQHF

J gene: TRBJ2-3
V gene: TRBV5-4
CDR3 protein: CASSLGSTDTQYF

J gene: TRBJ1-2
V gene: TRBV5-8
CDR3 protein: CASTKPAGNYGYTF

J gene: TRBJ1-3
V gene: TRBV2
CDR3 protein: CASSGETVGLTSGNTIYF

J gene: TRBJ1-4
V gene: TRBV5-6
CDR3 protein: CASSPRAANEKLFF

J gene: TRBJ2-3
V gene: TRBV2
CDR3 protein: CASTGGRGDTQYF